This entry describes one TCR beta chain. Its cognate antigen is unknown. The data were obtained in a study of cytomegalovirus exposure and HLA in healthy donors. Findings and limits, study-wide: Later analysis identified a missense DCLRE1C variant that was linked to TCR beta V- and J-gene trimming.

The PCR employed 60 Vbeta primers together with 13 Jbeta primers. As handled by the study authors: Later work found 65 million to 90 million unique TCR beta chains, with about 10 million shared. The method was immunoSEQ multiplex PCR; TCRdb's version includes in-frame clones alone and lacks a portion of them. Clonal size and the V and J genes are those of that table, whereas D and trimming came from the DNA. This table holds approximately 45,000 clones. Germline V CDR1 and CDR2: KGHSH, LQKENI. The CDR3 has 14 residues. Deletions cut 3 bases from V and 0 bases from J, with 8 bases between. The sequenced sample consisted of PBMCs. The rearrangement links TRBV18 to TRBJ1-1; D unclear. The sequence derives from a woman aged 40-49 years in good health and CMV-seronegative. CDR3 DNA sequence: TGTGCCAGCTCACCCTTCGAGATGAACACTGAAGCTTTCTTT. It encodes CASSPFEMNTEAFF.